The clone carrying this TCR beta chain was counted only a few times. These data are taken from a study of control samples from healthy donors and cancer patients. TCRdb keeps only in-frame clones here, not all; method: immunoSEQ multiplex PCR. Of 250,000 to 300,000 clones listed, over 70% were seen once; the top ten hold 10% to 15%. Sequencing used PBMCs. The source is a woman aged 55-70 years with lung cancer.

The CDR3 DNA sequence: TGTGCCAGCAGCTCTGTCGCTGCCTACGAGCAGTACTTC. It codes for CASSSVAAYEQYF. The chain joins TRBV7-2 to TRBJ2-7; D is unresolved. V lost 4 bases and J 2 bases, leaving 9 bases between the germline ends. The CDR3 is 13 residues long. Germline CDR1 reads SGHTA; CDR2 reads FQGNSA.